The 3 T cell receptor beta chains below all came from one sample that was sequenced in a study of blood T cells in healthy people across ages. The second PCR ran about 7 to 12 cycles with a sample-barcoded 5' primer and J-beta primers. TCRdb redid the calling of the 5' RACE reads with MiXCR, one entry per CDR3 protein. The sample shows roughly 800,000 distinct CDR3 sequences, about 55% of them seen only once. The sequencing input was blood. The receptors come from an elderly man in good health.

The chain employs TRBV6-2 or TRBV6-3 and TRBJ1-2; possibly TRBD1 for D (5 bases). Germline loops: CDR1 MNHEY, CDR2 SVGEGT. Deletions cut 8 bases from V and 5 bases from J, with 21 bases between. This CDR3 has 15 amino acids. The CDR3 is CASHSSGGTGYGYTF. The CDR3 DNA reads TGTGCCAGCCATTCAAGCGGGGGGACCGGATATGGCTACACCTTC.

The CDR3 region is CASSLAANNYGYTF. In nucleotides, the CDR3 is TGTGCCAGCAGCTTAGCCGCGAATAACTATGGCTACACCTTC. The chain has TRBV7-2 and TRBJ1-2; D ambiguous. Trimming stripped 0 bases from V and 1 base from J, with 6 bases between. Looked up from germline, CDR1 is SGHTA and CDR2 is FQGNSA. CDR3 length: 14 residues.

This clonotype appeared a few times. In DNA, the CDR3 is TGTGCCAGCAGCTTAATTAGGGACACCAAAAACATTCAGTACTTC. Amino acid sequence: CASSLIRDTKNIQYF. The V and J genes are TRBV13 and TRBJ2-4; weak D call: TRBD1 (6 bases). V was trimmed by 2 bases and J by 2 bases, leaving 10 bases between them. Per germline, CDR1 PRHDT and CDR2 FYEKMQ (reference sequence). The CDR3 has 15 residues.